These 30 T cell receptor beta chains share one sample of origin, sequenced in a study of response to subunit inactivated influenza vaccine. TCRdb processed the RT-PCR reads anew with MiXCR; each CDR3 protein has one entry. The repertoire holds about 700,000 distinct CDR3 sequences, with approximately 15% as singletons. Sequenced here: PBMCs from blood, sampled 14 to 15 days before vaccination. The receptors here all came from a man over 45 who received an inactivated influenza vaccine.

This rearrangement joins TRBV5-1 to TRBJ2-3; 7 bases map to TRBD1. Germline V gene sequence: CDR1 SGHRS, CDR2 YFSETQ. V lost 1 base, J lost 4 bases, and 6 bases stayed unmatched. CDR3 size: 15 residues. The CDR3 spells CASSLLGQRADTQYF. The CDR3 coding sequence is TGCGCCAGCAGCTTGTTGGGACAGAGGGCAGATACGCAGTATTTT.

About this clonotype: This may be a read error: a much more frequent sequence differs by one nucleotide. V usage is TRBV27 and J usage is TRBJ2-1; D gene uncertain. Trimming shortened V by 6 bases and J by 3 bases, and 6 bases separated the two germline ends. CDR3 size: 12 residues. Germline CDR1 is MNHEY and CDR2 is SMNVEV (reference sequence). As DNA, the CDR3 is TGTGCCAGCAGATCGGACTACAATGAGCAGTTCTTC. Amino acid sequence: CASRSDYNEQFF.

This chain connects TRBV24-1 to TRBJ2-3, with 9 positions matching TRBD2. Losses at the gene ends were 4 bases for V and 6 bases for J; bases not matched to a gene: 16. This CDR3 spans 18 amino acids. CDR1 is KGHDR and CDR2 is SFDVKD in the germline V gene. This CDR3 is CATSDRPGLALRGDTQYF. The DNA for the CDR3 is TGTGCCACCAGTGACCGACCGGGACTAGCACTTAGGGGGGATACGCAGTATTTT.

This clonotype was detected many times. V is TRBV5-1 and J is TRBJ2-2; no reliable D call. The CDR3 has 14 residues. Germline assignment: CDR1 SGHRS and CDR2 YFSETQ. V was cut by 0 bases and J by 4 bases, with 7 bases left in between. CDR3 loop: CASSLESVTGELFF. The CDR3 coding sequence is TGCGCCAGCAGCTTGGAATCCGTCACCGGGGAGCTGTTTTTT.

The chain carries TRBV20-1 and TRBJ1-2, with unresolved D. V was trimmed by 6 bases and J by 0 bases, leaving 8 bases between them. This CDR3 comprises 12 residues. Germline V gene sequence: CDR1 DFQATT, CDR2 SNEGSKA (reference sequence). This CDR3 reads CSAKDPNYGYTF. CDR3 bases: TGCAGTGCAAAGGACCCTAACTATGGCTACACCTTC.

This clonotype has only a few counts. The genes are TRBV4-3 and TRBJ2-5; D is perhaps TRBD2 (7 bases). CDR3 size: 15 residues. Trimming left V 1 base short and J 5 bases short, with 14 bases between. Germline CDR1 and CDR2: LGHNA and YSLEER. The CDR3 protein is CASSQVPGGRETQYF. The CDR3 bases are TGCGCCAGCAGCCAAGTCCCGGGGGGCCGGGAGACCCAGTACTTC.

The chain employs TRBV9 and TRBJ2-5, with 8 bases that match TRBD2. The germline V gene encodes CDR1 SGDLS and CDR2 YYNGEE. With 0 bases clipped from V and 3 bases from J, the junction kept 4 bases outside the gene matches. This CDR3 comprises 15 residues. The CDR3 sequence is CASSVAAGVEETQYF. In DNA, the CDR3 is TGTGCCAGCAGCGTAGCAGCGGGAGTGGAAGAGACCCAGTACTTC.

This clonotype was picked up many times. V usage is TRBV15 and J usage is TRBJ1-5; D not resolved. Per the germline V gene, CDR1 is LNHNV and CDR2 is YYDKDF (reference sequence). V gave up 4 bases and J gave up 7 bases, with 8 bases separating them. CDR3 length equals 12 residues. In DNA form, the CDR3 reads TGTGCCACCAGCAACCCCCCCCAGCCCCAGCATTTT. Encoded protein: CATSNPPQPQHF. The full variable domain, its missing parts supplied by reference TRBV15 and TRBJ1-5, is DAMVIQNPRYQVTQFGKPVTLSCSQTLNHNVMYWYQQKSSQAPKLLFHYYDKDFNNEADTPDNFQSRRPNTSFCFLDIRSPGLGDTAMYLCATSNPPQPQHFGDGTRLSIL.

This chain connects TRBV7-2 to TRBJ2-3, with 10 bases fitting TRBD2. CDR1 SGHTA and CDR2 FQGNSA come from the germline V gene. The V segment lost 5 bases and the J segment 5 bases; nucleotides outside the gene matches: 13. The CDR3 contains 17 residues. Written as DNA, the CDR3 is TGTGCCAGCAGCCCCCAAAGCGGGAGGGCCTGGGTAGATACGCAGTATTTT. Protein product: CASSPQSGRAWVDTQYF.

This clonotype was detected only once. The DNA for the CDR3 is TGCGCCAGCAGCTTGATGCAGGGGTATAATTCACCCCTCCACTTT. Its translation is CASSLMQGYNSPLHF. The chain employs TRBV5-1 and TRBJ1-6; weak D call: TRBD1 (6 bases). V shed 1 base and J shed 4 bases, with 9 bases lying between them. CDR3 size: 15 residues. Per germline, CDR1 SGHRS and CDR2 YFSETQ.

The chain joins TRBV24-1 to TRBJ2-3; TRBD2 agrees at 8 bases. V was clipped by 1 base and J by 0 bases; unmatched bases: 2. CDR1 and CDR2 from the germline V gene are KGHDR and SFDVKD. The length of the CDR3 is 16 residues. As DNA, the CDR3 is TGTGCCACCAGTGATTTAGGCGGGGGGAGCACAGATACGCAGTATTTT. This sequence encodes CATSDLGGGSTDTQYF.

The chain couples TRBV20-1 to TRBJ2-3; D is unresolved. This CDR3 has 13 amino acids. Trimming removed 5 bases at V and 12 bases at J, with 21 bases between. Germline V gene data show CDR1 as DFQATT and CDR2 as SNEGSKA (reference sequence). Here the CDR3 reads CSAPATSYFVQYF. DNA for the CDR3: TGCAGTGCTCCCGCAACCAGTTATTTTGTACAGTATTTT.

The rearrangement uses TRBV21-1 and TRBJ1-4; no check of the table's D call, TRBD1, against the DNA was made. TRBV21-1 is tagged as a pseudogene. The CDR3 consists of 18 residues. CDR3 sequence (DNA): TGTGCCAGCAGCAAAGGAGTTCCCCTGGGGGTACTCGGTGAAAAACTGTTTTTT. It encodes CASSKGVPLGVLGEKLFF.

This clonotype was counted between two and nine times. This chain connects TRBV20-1 to TRBJ2-7; 11 bases are a match to TRBD2. Per the germline V gene, CDR1 is DFQATT and CDR2 is SNEGSKA (reference sequence). The CDR3 runs 14 residues. V trimming: 2 bases; J trimming: 3 bases; junction bases outside the gene matches: 3. CDR3: CSARILAGGYEQYF. CDR3 nucleotides: TGCAGTGCTAGAATTCTAGCGGGAGGCTACGAGCAGTACTTC.

This clonotype was counted a few times. This chain joins TRBV20-1 and TRBJ1-3; D is unclear. V shed 6 bases and J shed 16 bases, with 19 bases lying between them. Looked up from germline, CDR1 is DFQATT and CDR2 is SNEGSKA (reference sequence). There are 11 residues in the CDR3. Written as DNA, the CDR3 is TGCAGTGCCGGCCTGATAGACAACGGGTATTTT. Protein product: CSAGLIDNGYF.

This clonotype was seen more than once but under ten times. V usage is TRBV5-1 and J usage is TRBJ2-2; a possible D gene is TRBD2 (5 bases). CDR3 size: 13 residues. Germline V CDR1 and CDR2: SGHRS, YFSETQ. V lost 6 bases to trimming and J lost 1 base, with 7 bases between them. The CDR3 loop reads CASNEGNTGELFF. For the CDR3, the DNA is TGCGCCAGCAATGAGGGGAACACCGGGGAGCTGTTTTTT.

This clonotype was counted a few times. V is TRBV5-1 and J is TRBJ2-2; 8 nucleotides line up with TRBD1. V lost 4 bases, J lost 10 bases, and 6 bases stayed unmatched. The CDR3 totals 13 residues. Looked up from germline, CDR1 is SGHRS and CDR2 is YFSETQ. CDR3 sequence reads: CASSQDRVEELFF. As DNA, the CDR3 is TGCGCCAGCAGCCAGGACAGGGTGGAGGAGCTGTTTTTT. Using reference TRBV5-1 and TRBJ2-2 for the parts outside the CDR3, the full variable domain is KAGVTQTPRYLIKTRGQQVTLSCSPISGHRSVSWYQQTPGQGLQFLFEYFSETQRNKGNFPGRFSGRQFSNSRSEMNVSTLELGDSALYLCASSQDRVEELFFGEGSRLTVL.

This clonotype was picked up a small number of times. As DNA, the CDR3 is TGTGCCAGCAGTCCTACCAGGGATAACACTGAAGCTTTCTTT. This translates into CASSPTRDNTEAFF. The V call is TRBV28, the J call TRBJ1-1; the D gene is possibly TRBD1 (5 bases). This CDR3 contains 14 residues. V was trimmed by 5 bases and J by 2 bases, leaving 12 bases between them. The V gene's germline CDR1 is MDHEN and CDR2 SYDVKM.

This clonotype occurred a few times. V gene TRBV20-1 combines with J gene TRBJ1-5, with 8 bases fitting TRBD1. In germline, CDR1 is DFQATT, CDR2 SNEGSKA (reference sequence). CDR3 length equals 16 residues. Germline trimming cut 4 bases from V and 4 bases from J; bases unmatched to any gene: 12. As DNA, the CDR3 is TGCAGTGCTACCGCCGGACAGGGAAGTTGGAATCAGCCCCAGCATTTT. This encodes CSATAGQGSWNQPQHF.

This clonotype was detected only a few times. The chain uses TRBV7-6 and TRBJ2-7; a weak D match, TRBD2 (6 bases). V was cut by 5 bases and J by 2 bases, with 13 bases left in between. The CDR3 is 14 amino acids. Germline CDR1 SGHVS, CDR2 FNYEAQ. For the CDR3, the DNA is TGTGCCAGCAGCCCCCAGGAGGGAGCCTACGAGCAGTACTTC. Protein sequence: CASSPQEGAYEQYF. Using reference TRBV7-6 and TRBJ2-7 for the parts outside the CDR3, the full variable domain is GAGVSQSPRYKVTKRGQDVALRCDPISGHVSLYWYRQALGQGPEFLTYFNYEAQQDKSGLPNDRFSAERPEGSISTLTIQRTEQRDSAMYRCASSPQEGAYEQYFGPGTRLTVT.

This clonotype was detected only a few times. This chain joins TRBV29-1 and TRBJ2-3; 7 nucleotides agree with TRBD2. CDR1 and CDR2 from the germline V gene are SQVTM and ANQGSEA. V lost 7 bases, J lost 6 bases, and 16 bases stayed unmatched. The CDR3 spans 15 residues. CDR3 DNA sequence: TGCAGCGCTACCCCCATGTTTGCGGGGGACGATACGCAGTATTTT. This codes for CSATPMFAGDDTQYF.

The chain has TRBV6-1 and TRBJ1-5; D may be TRBD1 (5 bases). CDR1 and CDR2 (germline): MNHNS, SASEGT. The CDR3 runs 14 residues. V dropped 7 bases and J dropped 0 bases, with 10 bases sitting between them. This chain's CDR3 is CASMRGSSNQPQHF. The CDR3 DNA sequence: TGTGCCAGCATGCGGGGGAGTAGCAATCAGCCCCAGCATTTT.

This clonotype turned up a few times. The chain recombines TRBV4-3 with TRBJ2-5; D gene unclear. There are 16 residues in the CDR3. V lost 0 bases to trimming and J lost 5 bases, with 16 bases between them. Germline assignment: CDR1 LGHNA and CDR2 YSLEER. Here the CDR3 reads CASSQEVVLPWETQYF. CDR3 DNA: TGCGCCAGCAGCCAAGAAGTAGTACTCCCTTGGGAGACCCAGTACTTC.

There are a few counts of this clonotype. The chain uses TRBV28 and TRBJ2-7, with D perhaps matching TRBD1 or TRBD2 (5 bases each). Trimming took 8 bases from V and 0 from J, leaving 17 bases between them. Looked up from germline, CDR1 is MDHEN and CDR2 is SYDVKM. This CDR3 is 15 amino acids long. CDR3 sequence: CASRSPGRSSYEQYF. The CDR3, as DNA: TGTGCCAGCCGATCTCCGGGACGAAGCTCCTACGAGCAGTACTTC.

This clonotype appeared many times. The chain couples TRBV7-9 to TRBJ2-7; D is uncertain. CDR3 size: 16 residues. CDR1 and CDR2 (germline): SEHNR, FQNEAQ (reference sequence). V shed 3 bases and J shed 0 bases, with 15 bases lying between them. This CDR3 reads CASSLGLGRFSYEQYF. As DNA, the CDR3 is TGTGCCAGCAGCTTGGGGTTGGGCAGGTTCTCCTACGAGCAGTACTTC.

In this sample, this clonotype turned up a few times. The chain couples TRBV4-3 to TRBJ2-2, with a weak D call TRBD1 (6 bases). V was shortened by 1 base and J by 0 bases, with 9 bases between the two germline ends. Germline V gives CDR1 LGHNA, CDR2 YSLEER. CDR3 length equals 16 residues. CDR3 nucleotide sequence: TGCGCCAGCAGCCAAGCGCACAGGGCGAACACCGGGGAGCTGTTTTTT. This translates into CASSQAHRANTGELFF.

This chain joins TRBV12-3 or TRBV12-4 and TRBJ2-2, with D perhaps TRBD1 (6 bases). The CDR3 spans 16 residues. The ends were cut back, 3 bases at V and 0 bases at J, with 11 bases in the middle. CDR3 nucleotides: TGTGCCAGCAGTTTTCGGGACACCTCGAACACCGGGGAGCTGTTTTTT. It translates to CASSFRDTSNTGELFF.

This clonotype came up many times. The rearrangement uses TRBV7-2 and TRBJ2-7; either TRBD1 or TRBD2 may fit D (5 bases each). The V gene's germline CDR1 is SGHTA and CDR2 FQGNSA. The CDR3 covers 15 residues. V shed 2 bases and J shed 2 bases, with 13 bases lying between them. CDR3: CASSLLRGDPYEQYF. DNA of the CDR3: TGTGCCAGCAGCTTATTACGAGGGGACCCCTACGAGCAGTACTTC.

This clonotype came up many times. The J gene is TRBJ2-4, the V gene TRBV6-2 or TRBV6-3, with TRBD1 matching 10 bases. In germline, CDR1 is MNHEY, CDR2 SVGEGT. Losses at the gene ends were 5 bases for V and 8 bases for J; bases not matched to a gene: 9. CDR3 length: 15 amino acids. This CDR3 is CASSVWDRGLDIQYF. The CDR3 DNA reads TGTGCCAGCAGTGTCTGGGACAGGGGTTTGGACATTCAGTACTTC.

CDR3 in DNA: TGTGCCAGCAGGTCTTTAGCGGGGCGGCCCTCCGAGCAGTACTTC. Translation: CASRSLAGRPSEQYF. The chain combines TRBV6-2 or TRBV6-3 with TRBJ2-7, with 8 positions matching TRBD2. Looked up from germline, CDR1 is MNHEY and CDR2 is SVGEGT. The CDR3 sequence is 15 residues long. Unmatched junction bases numbered 13, after V lost 6 bases and J lost 6 bases.